Following are 30 T cell receptor beta chains from one sample sequenced in a study of OX40 agonist ivuxolimab in advanced cancers. Sequencing was performed with immunoSEQ multiplex PCR; in TCRdb, only in-frame clones are kept and a portion is missing. The sample lists roughly 19,000 clones, roughly 84% occurring once. The sample was CD4+ or CD8+ T cells sorted from blood, taken in a trial of the OX40 agonist ivuxolimab. These receptors all stem from an adult with an advanced solid tumor such as melanoma, head and neck, liver or kidney cancer.

The V gene is TRBV7-3, the J gene TRBJ2-6; TRBD1 matches 11 bases. The CDR3 sequence is 17 residues long. Germline V lookup: CDR1 SGHTA, CDR2 FQGTGA. J was trimmed by 0 bases and V by 5 bases; bases with no gene match: 3. Here the CDR3 DNA reads TGTGCCAGCAGCCACGGGACAGGGGGCTCTGGGGCCAACGTCCTGACTTTC. As protein: CASSHGTGGSGANVLTF.

This chain links TRBV6-5 with TRBJ1-2; D is possibly TRBD1 (6 bases). V was trimmed by 7 bases and J by 8 bases, leaving 23 bases between them. Germline assignment: CDR1 MNHEY and CDR2 SVGAGI. The CDR3 has 15 residues. The CDR3 nucleotides are TGTGCCAGCATGGCCGGGGGCGCACAGACGAGGGGCTACACCTTC. Translated: CASMAGGAQTRGYTF.

This chain connects TRBV5-6 to TRBJ2-3; unclear D gene. The CDR3 loop spans 12 amino acids. The V end lost 1 base, the J end lost 11 bases, and 11 bases lay between the germline ends. Germline lookup yields CDR1 SGHDT and CDR2 YYEEEE. The CDR3, as DNA: TGTGCCAGCAGCTTGTTTTTCGCAGGGCAGTATTTT. It codes for CASSLFFAGQYF.

The chain has TRBV30 and TRBJ1-2; 8 bases align to TRBD1. The V gene's germline CDR1 is GTSNPN and CDR2 SVGIG (reference sequence). Trimming took 1 base from V and 7 from J; bases not matched to a gene: 11. This CDR3 region has 15 residues. CDR3 protein: CAWSDHPDRAGGYTF. Here the CDR3 DNA reads TGTGCCTGGAGTGACCACCCGGACAGGGCGGGTGGCTACACCTTC.

The chain links TRBV11-3 to TRBJ2-1, with a tentative D call TRBD1 (7 bases). Trimming pared 5 bases from V and 2 bases from J, leaving 19 bases between. The germline V gene has CDR1 SGHNT and CDR2 YENEEA. This CDR3 has 17 residues. The CDR3 DNA follows: TGTGCCAGCAGCCCTAGCCGGGGGACAGTCACCTACAATGAGCAGTTCTTC. Its protein is CASSPSRGTVTYNEQFF.

The sample holds a few counts of this clone. The chain combines TRBV10-3 with TRBJ2-7; 14 bases agree with TRBD2. With 6 bases clipped from V and 5 bases from J, the junction kept 12 bases outside the gene matches. The CDR3 covers 17 residues. Germline values: CDR1 ENHRY, CDR2 SYGVKD. CDR3 nucleotides: TGTGCCATCAGCCGAGGAGGGACTAGCGGGAGAGGCAACGAGCAGTACTTC. Its translation is CAISRGGTSGRGNEQYF.

V usage is TRBV4-3 and J usage is TRBJ2-1; D gene ambiguous. V lost 3 bases and J 7 bases, leaving 13 bases between the germline ends. Germline-derived CDR1 and CDR2 are LGHNA and YSLEER. The CDR3 covers 14 residues. CDR3 coding DNA: TGCGCCAGCAGCCAGGAAACTGGCCAAAATGAGCAGTTCTTC. This translates into CASSQETGQNEQFF.

The V and J genes are TRBV19 and TRBJ1-1; D is possibly TRBD1 (5 bases). Germline V gene data show CDR1 as LNHDA and CDR2 as SQIVND (reference sequence). Trimming took 2 bases from V and 0 from J, leaving 16 bases between them. This CDR3 comprises 17 residues. CDR3 sequence reads: CASSIMVGTPLNTEAFF. The CDR3 coding sequence is TGTGCCAGTAGTATAATGGTGGGGACCCCTTTGAACACTGAAGCTTTCTTT.

A single count supports this clone. The chain employs TRBV30 and TRBJ2-1; 7 bases align to TRBD2. This CDR3 is built from 14 residues. Germline V CDR1 and CDR2: GTSNPN, SVGIG (reference sequence). The trim removed 1 base at V and 3 bases at J, leaving 3 bases unmatched. CDR3 sequence (DNA): TGTGCCTGGAGTGGAGCTAGCGGCTACAATGAGCAGTTCTTC. It encodes CAWSGASGYNEQFF. Full variable domain (remainder filled in from reference TRBV30 and TRBJ2-1): SQTIHQWPATLVQPVGSPLSLECTVEGTSNPNLYWYRQAAGRGLQLLFYSVGIGQISSEVPQNLSASRPQDRQFILSSKKLLLSDSGFYLCAWSGASGYNEQFFGPGTRLTVL.

This clone showed up just once. This rearrangement joins TRBV11-2 to TRBJ2-1, with D perhaps TRBD2 (6 bases). The V end was cut by 2 bases, the J end by 5 bases, with 10 bases between. This CDR3 has 14 amino acids. Germline lookup yields CDR1 SGHAT and CDR2 FQNNGV. For the CDR3, the DNA is TGTGCCAGCAGCTTATCGGGAGCTGACAATGAGCAGTTCTTC. It yields the protein CASSLSGADNEQFF.

The V gene is TRBV27, the J gene TRBJ2-1; the D gene is possibly TRBD1 (5 bases). V lost 5 bases, J lost 2 bases, and 10 bases lay in between. Looked up from germline, CDR1 is MNHEY and CDR2 is SMNVEV (reference sequence). CDR3 size: 14 residues. The CDR3 loop is CASSKDTAYNEQFF. CDR3 nucleotide sequence: TGTGCCAGCAGTAAGGACACGGCCTACAATGAGCAGTTCTTC.

The J gene is TRBJ1-5, the V gene TRBV5-5, with TRBD1 matching 7 bases. The V and J ends lost 4 bases and 7 bases, in that order; junction bases with no gene match: 11. Germline assignment: CDR1 SGHKS and CDR2 YYEKEE (reference sequence). There are 15 residues in the CDR3. DNA of the CDR3: TGTGCCAGCAGCATCTTTGACAGGGAAGGCCAGCCCCAGCATTTT. Amino acids: CASSIFDREGQPQHF.

The gene calls are TRBV27 and TRBJ2-7; a possible D gene is TRBD2 (5 bases). The CDR3 loop spans 12 amino acids. V was pared by 3 bases and J by 6 bases, with 9 bases between. The germline CDR1 and CDR2 sequences are MNHEY and SMNVEV (reference sequence). The CDR3 sequence is CASSFGRGEQYF. CDR3 in DNA: TGTGCCAGCAGTTTTGGTCGGGGCGAGCAGTACTTC.

This clone was detected once. The V and J genes are TRBV19 and TRBJ1-5, with D possibly TRBD1 on 5 matching bases. V gave up 0 bases and J gave up 0 bases, with 15 bases separating them. Germline loops: CDR1 LNHDA, CDR2 SQIVND (reference sequence). There are 18 residues in the CDR3. The CDR3 nucleotides read TGTGCCAGTAGTATAGATCGTGGCAGGGCTTATAGCAATCAGCCCCAGCATTTT. This codes for CASSIDRGRAYSNQPQHF.

The V call is TRBV4-1, the J call TRBJ1-4; TRBD1 is a possible D gene (5 bases). This CDR3 has 15 amino acids. V was shortened by 1 base and J by 8 bases, with 14 bases between the two germline ends. CDR1 and CDR2 from the germline V gene are MGHRA and YSYEKL. CDR3 residues: CASSQGGAGREKLFF. In nucleotides, the CDR3 is TGCGCCAGCAGCCAAGGGGGCGCAGGGCGGGAAAAACTGTTTTTT.

V is TRBV7-9 and J is TRBJ1-2, with D unresolved. In germline, CDR1 is SEHNR, CDR2 FQNEAQ (reference sequence). Trimming removed 1 base from V and 6 bases from J, with 9 bases in between. This CDR3 has 13 amino acids. The DNA of the CDR3 is TGTGCCAGCAGCTTAGATGTCGGGGATGGCTACACCTTC. Its translation is CASSLDVGDGYTF.

The V call is TRBV10-2, the J call TRBJ2-5; D possibly corresponds to TRBD2 (5 bases). Deletions cut 6 bases from V and 4 bases from J, with 9 bases between. There are 12 residues in the CDR3. Looked up from germline, CDR1 is WSHSY and CDR2 is SAAADI. The CDR3: CASRLGRETQYF. The CDR3 region has the DNA TGCGCCAGCAGATTAGGGAGAGAGACCCAGTACTTC.

This clone was seen just once. The chain is built from TRBV5-6 and TRBJ2-7; D possibly uses TRBD1 or TRBD2 (5 bases each). Germline CDR1 and CDR2: SGHDT and YYEEEE. The V end lost 0 bases, the J end lost 4 bases, and 17 bases lay between the germline ends. The CDR3 spans 16 residues. The CDR3 bases are TGTGCCAGCAGCTTGGCTGCGCGACGGGACGGGTACGAGCAGTACTTC. This translates into CASSLAARRDGYEQYF.

DNA for the CDR3: TGTGCCAGCAGTCGCATGGGGGGGTCGAATGAAAAACTGTTTTTT. It translates to CASSRMGGSNEKLFF. This chain links TRBV9 with TRBJ1-4; possibly TRBD1 for D (5 bases). Trimming left V 5 bases short and J 5 bases short, with 16 bases between. From germline, CDR1 is SGDLS and CDR2 YYNGEE. The CDR3 loop spans 15 amino acids.

This chain links TRBV7-2 with TRBJ2-2; 10 bases are a match to TRBD2. V lost 1 base to trimming and J lost 5 bases; unmatched junction nucleotides: 4. The CDR3 sequence is 16 residues long. The V gene's germline CDR1 is SGHTA and CDR2 FQGNSA. DNA of the CDR3: TGTGCCAGCAGCTTAGTAGCGGGAGGTCCGACCGGGGAGCTGTTTTTT. Translating it yields CASSLVAGGPTGELFF.

The chain carries TRBV4-1 and TRBJ2-1; TRBD1 agrees at 7 bases. Germline V gene lookup returns CDR1 MGHRA and CDR2 YSYEKL. The CDR3 contains 14 residues. V lost 2 bases, J lost 5 bases, and 3 bases stayed unmatched. Here the CDR3 DNA reads TGCGCCAGCAGCCAAAGGGACAGAGACAATGAGCAGTTCTTC. Translation gives CASSQRDRDNEQFF.

The chain joins TRBV11-2 to TRBJ1-4; no firm D call. In germline, CDR1 is SGHAT, CDR2 FQNNGV. There are 14 residues in the CDR3. V shed 5 bases and J shed 0 bases, with 7 bases lying between them. The DNA for the CDR3 is TGTGCCAGCAGCACTCAGGCAACTAATGAAAAACTGTTTTTT. This translates into CASSTQATNEKLFF.

This chain links TRBV10-3 with TRBJ2-5; no firm D call. Trimming pared 10 bases from V and 2 bases from J, leaving 14 bases between. This CDR3 is built from 13 residues. The germline gives CDR1 ENHRY, CDR2 SYGVKD. CDR3 protein: CATSFNGQETQYF. In DNA, the CDR3 is TGTGCCACCTCCTTTAACGGACAAGAGACCCAGTACTTC.

The chain uses TRBV2 and TRBJ2-6, with 7 bases matching TRBD1. Germline CDR1 and CDR2: SNHLY and FYNNEI. This CDR3 is built from 17 residues. V lost 4 bases and J lost 2; bases outside the gene matches: 8. CDR3 residues: CASSGPTGLPGANVLTF. The CDR3 DNA reads as TGTGCCAGCAGTGGACCGACAGGGCTTCCTGGGGCCAACGTCCTGACTTTC.

This rearrangement joins TRBV19 to TRBJ1-1; D is undetermined. The V gene lost 4 bases and the J gene lost 4 bases, with 10 bases spanning the gap. Germline V lookup: CDR1 LNHDA, CDR2 SQIVND (reference sequence). This CDR3 is built from 13 residues. The CDR3 sequence is CASSSGRTTEAFF. CDR3 nucleotide sequence: TGTGCCAGTAGTAGCGGACGAACCACTGAAGCTTTCTTT.

The V gene is TRBV28, the J gene TRBJ2-4; D perhaps matches TRBD2 (6 bases). V lost 6 bases to trimming and J lost 6 bases, with 18 bases between them. The germline gives CDR1 MDHEN, CDR2 SYDVKM. The CDR3 has 15 residues. The CDR3 DNA is TGTGCCAGCAGCTCAGGACTGGGAGGAGGAAACATTCAGTACTTC. As protein: CASSSGLGGGNIQYF.

The V gene is TRBV7-7, the J gene TRBJ2-1; D possibly matches TRBD1 or TRBD2 (5 bases each). The CDR3 extends over 13 amino acids. Germline V gene sequence: CDR1 SSHAT, CDR2 FNYEAQ (reference sequence). Trimming cost V 5 bases and J 9 bases, with 14 bases left between them. The CDR3 is CASSPGVGTEQFF. As DNA, the CDR3 is TGTGCCAGCAGCCCAGGCGTCGGGACTGAGCAGTTCTTC.

The chain has TRBV5-1 and TRBJ1-1; TRBD1 matches at 7 bases. Unmatched junction bases numbered 8, after V lost 7 bases and J lost 5 bases. The CDR3 runs 13 residues. Germline V gives CDR1 SGHRS, CDR2 YFSETQ. The CDR3 DNA is TGCGCCAGCCGCTACACAGGGGATACTGAAGCTTTCTTT. As protein: CASRYTGDTEAFF.

The rearrangement uses TRBV19 and TRBJ2-1; D is perhaps TRBD1 (6 bases). V lost 2 bases to trimming and J lost 4 bases, with 21 bases between them. The CDR3 has 18 amino acids. The germline gives CDR1 LNHDA, CDR2 SQIVND (reference sequence). The CDR3 DNA sequence: TGTGCCAGTAGTATAACCCCCCCGGACAGCCTGACATACAATGAGCAGTTCTTC. This codes for CASSITPPDSLTYNEQFF.

This chain links TRBV28 with TRBJ1-4, with TRBD1 identical over 7 bases. Germline CDR1 MDHEN, CDR2 SYDVKM. V lost 2 bases and J lost 1; bases outside the gene matches: 4. This CDR3 spans 16 amino acids. The CDR3 DNA is TGTGCCAGCAGTTTAGAGGGGGCAATAACTAATGAAAAACTGTTTTTT. Translating gives CASSLEGAITNEKLFF.